This T cell receptor (beta chain) came from a study of blood T cells in healthy people across ages. The use of a sample-barcoded 5' primer and a J-beta primer mix characterized a second PCR of 7 to 11 cycles. TCRdb reprocessed the 5' RACE reads with MiXCR, giving one entry per CDR3 protein. There are over a million distinct CDR3 sequences in the sample; roughly 40% occur only once, and 7.9% lies in the top ten. Germline V gene sequence: CDR1 ENHRY, CDR2 SYGVKD. The CDR3 totals 13 residues. J was trimmed by 2 bases and V by 11 bases; bases with no gene match: 6. The sequence came from a woman aged 18 to 35 in good health. This chain uses TRBV10-3 with TRBJ1-2, with TRBD1 matching over 9 bases. The sequenced sample consisted of blood. This CDR3 is CASTGGMNYGYTF. The CDR3 bases are TGTGCCTCGACAGGGGGAATGAACTATGGCTACACCTTC.